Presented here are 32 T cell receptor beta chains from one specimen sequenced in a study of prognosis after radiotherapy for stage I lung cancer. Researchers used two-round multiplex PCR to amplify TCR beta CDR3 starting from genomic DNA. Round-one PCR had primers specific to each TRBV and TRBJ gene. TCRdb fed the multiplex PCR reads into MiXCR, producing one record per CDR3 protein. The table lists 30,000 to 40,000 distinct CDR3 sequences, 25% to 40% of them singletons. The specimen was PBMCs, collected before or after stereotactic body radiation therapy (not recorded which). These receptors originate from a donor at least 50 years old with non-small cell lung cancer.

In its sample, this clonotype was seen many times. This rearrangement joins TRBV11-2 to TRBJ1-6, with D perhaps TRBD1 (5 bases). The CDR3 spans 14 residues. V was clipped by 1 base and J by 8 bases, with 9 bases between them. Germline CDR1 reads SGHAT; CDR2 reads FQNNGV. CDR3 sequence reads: CASSLGGRDSPLHF. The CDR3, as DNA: TGTGCCAGCAGCTTAGGGGGCCGAGATTCACCCCTCCACTTT. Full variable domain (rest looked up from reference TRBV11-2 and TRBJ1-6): EAGVAQSPRYKIIEKRQSVAFWCNPISGHATLYWYQQILGQGPKLLIQFQNNGVVDDSQLPKDRFSAERLKGVDSTLKIQPAKLEDSAVYLCASSLGGRDSPLHFGNGTRLTVT.

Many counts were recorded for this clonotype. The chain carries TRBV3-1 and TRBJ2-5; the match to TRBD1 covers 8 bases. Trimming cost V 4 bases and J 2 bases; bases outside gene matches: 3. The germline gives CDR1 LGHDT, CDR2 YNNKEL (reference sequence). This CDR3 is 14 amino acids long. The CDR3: CASSPRTGQETQYF. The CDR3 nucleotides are TGTGCCAGCAGCCCACGGACAGGGCAAGAGACCCAGTACTTC.

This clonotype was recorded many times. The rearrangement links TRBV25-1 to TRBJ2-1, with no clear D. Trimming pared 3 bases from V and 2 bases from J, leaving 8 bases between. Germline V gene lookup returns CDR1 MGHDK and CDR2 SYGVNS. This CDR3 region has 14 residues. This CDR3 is CASSELGAYNEQFF. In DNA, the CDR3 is TGTGCCAGCAGTGAGCTAGGTGCCTACAATGAGCAGTTCTTC.

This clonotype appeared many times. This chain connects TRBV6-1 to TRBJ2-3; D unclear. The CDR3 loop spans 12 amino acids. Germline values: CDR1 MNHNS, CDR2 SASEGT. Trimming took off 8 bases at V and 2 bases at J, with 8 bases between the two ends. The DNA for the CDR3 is TGTGCCAGCGGAAAACCCACAGATACGCAGTATTTT. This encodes CASGKPTDTQYF.

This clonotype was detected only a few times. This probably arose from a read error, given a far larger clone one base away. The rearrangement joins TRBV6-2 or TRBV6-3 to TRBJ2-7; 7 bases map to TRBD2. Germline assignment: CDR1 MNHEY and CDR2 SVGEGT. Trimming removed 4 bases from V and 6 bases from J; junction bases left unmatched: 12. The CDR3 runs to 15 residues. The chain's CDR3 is CASSSTPAGISEQYF. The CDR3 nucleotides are TGTGCCAGCAGTTCCACACCAGCGGGGATTTCCGAGCAGTACTTC.

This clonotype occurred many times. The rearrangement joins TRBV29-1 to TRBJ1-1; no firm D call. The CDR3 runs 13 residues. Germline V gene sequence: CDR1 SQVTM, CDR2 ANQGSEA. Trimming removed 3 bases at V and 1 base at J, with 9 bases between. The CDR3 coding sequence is TGCAGCGTTGATGAAAGTGGGAACACTGAAGCTTTCTTT. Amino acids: CSVDESGNTEAFF.

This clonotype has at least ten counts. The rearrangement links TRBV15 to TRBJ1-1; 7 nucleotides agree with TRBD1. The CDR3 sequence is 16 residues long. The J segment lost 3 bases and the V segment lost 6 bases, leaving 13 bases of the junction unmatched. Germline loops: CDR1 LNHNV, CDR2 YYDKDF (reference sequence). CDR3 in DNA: TGTGCCACCAGGACAGAATTGACAGGGTTTCACACTGAAGCTTTCTTT. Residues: CATRTELTGFHTEAFF.

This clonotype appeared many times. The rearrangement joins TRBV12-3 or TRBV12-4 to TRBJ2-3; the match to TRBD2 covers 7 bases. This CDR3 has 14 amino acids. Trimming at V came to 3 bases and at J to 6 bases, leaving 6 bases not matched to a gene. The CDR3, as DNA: TGTGCCAGCAGTTTTATGGCGGGGGTGGATACGCAGTATTTT. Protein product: CASSFMAGVDTQYF.

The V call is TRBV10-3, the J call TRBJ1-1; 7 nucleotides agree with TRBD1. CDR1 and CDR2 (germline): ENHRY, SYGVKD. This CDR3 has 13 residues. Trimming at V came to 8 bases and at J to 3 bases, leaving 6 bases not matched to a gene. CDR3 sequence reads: CAIHGGTDTEAFF. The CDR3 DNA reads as TGTGCCATCCACGGGGGGACAGACACTGAAGCTTTCTTT.

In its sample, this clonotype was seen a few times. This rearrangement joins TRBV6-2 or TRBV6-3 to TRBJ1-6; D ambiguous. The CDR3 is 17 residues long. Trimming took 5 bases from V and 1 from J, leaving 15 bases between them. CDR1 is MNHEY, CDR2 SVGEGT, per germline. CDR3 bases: TGTGCCAGCAGTGAAAGGGAAGGCAGTTCCTATAATTCACCCCTCCACTTT. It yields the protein CASSEREGSSYNSPLHF.

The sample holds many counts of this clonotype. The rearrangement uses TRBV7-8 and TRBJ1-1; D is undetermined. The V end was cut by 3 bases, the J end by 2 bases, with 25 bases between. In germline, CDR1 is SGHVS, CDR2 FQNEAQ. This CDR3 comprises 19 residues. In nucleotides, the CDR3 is TGTGCCAGCAGCTTCCGTCCGGACTTTTTATTAAGCCCCAACACTGAAGCTTTCTTT. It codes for CASSFRPDFLLSPNTEAFF.

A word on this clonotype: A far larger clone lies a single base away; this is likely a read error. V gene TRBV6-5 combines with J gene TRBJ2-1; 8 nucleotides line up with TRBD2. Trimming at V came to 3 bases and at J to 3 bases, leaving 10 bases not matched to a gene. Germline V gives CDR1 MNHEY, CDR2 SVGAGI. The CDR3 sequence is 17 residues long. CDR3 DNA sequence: TGTGCCAGCAGTTATTTCGGCCCCGCGGGAGGCTACAATGAGCAGTTCTTC. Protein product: CASSYFGPAGGYNEQFF.

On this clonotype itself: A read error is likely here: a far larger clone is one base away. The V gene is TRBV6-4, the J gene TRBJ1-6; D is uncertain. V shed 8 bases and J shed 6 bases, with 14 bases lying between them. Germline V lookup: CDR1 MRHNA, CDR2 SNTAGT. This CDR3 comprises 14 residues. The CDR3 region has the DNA TGTGCCAGCCGACCGGGCACGGTTAATTCACCCCTCCACTTT. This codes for CASRPGTVNSPLHF.

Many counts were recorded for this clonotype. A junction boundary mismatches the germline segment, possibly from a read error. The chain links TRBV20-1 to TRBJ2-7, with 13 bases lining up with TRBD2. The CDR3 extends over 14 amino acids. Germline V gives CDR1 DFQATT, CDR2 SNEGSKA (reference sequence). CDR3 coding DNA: TGCAGTGCTAGGGGACTAGCGGGGCACTACGGGCAGTACTTC. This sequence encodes CSARGLAGHYGQYF.

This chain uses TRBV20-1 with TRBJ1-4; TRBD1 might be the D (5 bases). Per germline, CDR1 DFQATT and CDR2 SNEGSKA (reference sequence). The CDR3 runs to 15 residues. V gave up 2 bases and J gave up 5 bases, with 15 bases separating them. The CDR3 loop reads CSARNPGPSNEKLFF. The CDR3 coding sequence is TGCAGTGCTAGAAACCCGGGACCGTCCAATGAAAAACTGTTTTTT.

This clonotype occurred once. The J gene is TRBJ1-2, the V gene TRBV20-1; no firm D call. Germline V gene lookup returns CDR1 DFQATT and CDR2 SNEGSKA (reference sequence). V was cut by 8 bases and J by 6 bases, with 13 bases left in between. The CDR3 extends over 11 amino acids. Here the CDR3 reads CSLPAIHGYTF. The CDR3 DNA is TGCAGTCTTCCGGCCATCCATGGCTACACCTTC.

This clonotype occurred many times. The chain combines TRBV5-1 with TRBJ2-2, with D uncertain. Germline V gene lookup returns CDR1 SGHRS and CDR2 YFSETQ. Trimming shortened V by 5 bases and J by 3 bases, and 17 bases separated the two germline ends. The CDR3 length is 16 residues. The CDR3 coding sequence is TGCGCCAGCAGGGAAAGACGAGACACATACACCGGGGAGCTGTTTTTT. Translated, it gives CASRERRDTYTGELFF.

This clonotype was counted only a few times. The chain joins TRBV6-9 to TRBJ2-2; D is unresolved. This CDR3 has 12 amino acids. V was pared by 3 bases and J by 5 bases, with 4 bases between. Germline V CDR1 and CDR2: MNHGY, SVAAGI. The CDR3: CASSYATGELFF. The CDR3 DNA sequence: TGTGCCAGCAGTTACGCGACCGGGGAGCTGTTTTTT.

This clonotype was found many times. The CDR3: CASQAPTGFHSPLHF. In DNA, the CDR3 is TGTGCCAGCCAAGCGCCTACAGGGTTTCATTCACCCCTCCACTTT. This chain joins TRBV25-1 and TRBJ1-6; a possible D gene is TRBD1 (6 bases). The CDR3 runs to 15 residues. V was pared by 8 bases and J by 8 bases, with 19 bases between. Germline CDR1 is MGHDK and CDR2 is SYGVNS.

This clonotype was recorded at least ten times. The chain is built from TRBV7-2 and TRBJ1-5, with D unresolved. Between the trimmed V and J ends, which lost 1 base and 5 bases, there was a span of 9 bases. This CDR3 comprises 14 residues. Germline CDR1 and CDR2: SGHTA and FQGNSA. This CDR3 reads CASSLGEAYQPQHF. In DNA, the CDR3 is TGTGCCAGCAGCTTAGGGGAAGCGTATCAGCCCCAGCATTTT.

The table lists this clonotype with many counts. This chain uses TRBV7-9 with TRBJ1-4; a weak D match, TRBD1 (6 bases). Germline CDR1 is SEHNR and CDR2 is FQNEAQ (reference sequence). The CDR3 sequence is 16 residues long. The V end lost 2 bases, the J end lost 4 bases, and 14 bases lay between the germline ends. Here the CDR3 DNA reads TGTGCCAGCAGCTTACTCTCCGGGACAATTAATGAAAAACTGTTTTTT. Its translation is CASSLLSGTINEKLFF.

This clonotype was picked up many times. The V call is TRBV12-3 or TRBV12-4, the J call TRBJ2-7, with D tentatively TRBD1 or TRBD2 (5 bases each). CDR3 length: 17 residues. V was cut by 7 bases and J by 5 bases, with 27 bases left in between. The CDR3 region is CASTQLDPGRPRHEQYF. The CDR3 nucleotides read TGTGCCAGCACCCAGCTTGACCCGGGACGGCCTCGACACGAGCAGTACTTC.

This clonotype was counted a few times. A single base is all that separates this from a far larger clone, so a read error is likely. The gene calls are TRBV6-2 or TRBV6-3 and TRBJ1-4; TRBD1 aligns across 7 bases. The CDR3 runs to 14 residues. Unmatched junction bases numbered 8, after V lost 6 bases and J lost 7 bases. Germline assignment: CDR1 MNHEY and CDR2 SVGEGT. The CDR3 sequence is CASRPGQRAEKLFF. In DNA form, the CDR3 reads TGTGCCAGCAGACCGGGACAGCGGGCTGAAAAACTGTTTTTT.

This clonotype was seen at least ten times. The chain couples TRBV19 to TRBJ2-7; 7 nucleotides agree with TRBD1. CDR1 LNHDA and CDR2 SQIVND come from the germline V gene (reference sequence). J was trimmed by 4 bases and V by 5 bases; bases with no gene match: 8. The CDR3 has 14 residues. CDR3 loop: CASSGTASSYEQYF. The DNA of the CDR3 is TGTGCCAGTAGTGGGACAGCCTCCTCTTACGAGCAGTACTTC.

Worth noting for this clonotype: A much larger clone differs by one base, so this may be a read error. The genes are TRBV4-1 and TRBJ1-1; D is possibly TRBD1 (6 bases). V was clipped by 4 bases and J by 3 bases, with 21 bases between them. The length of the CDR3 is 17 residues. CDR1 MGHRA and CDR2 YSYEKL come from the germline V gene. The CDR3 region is CASSRRDKGNSDTEAFF. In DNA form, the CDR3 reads TGCGCCAGCAGCCGCCGGGACAAGGGTAATTCGGACACTGAAGCTTTCTTT.

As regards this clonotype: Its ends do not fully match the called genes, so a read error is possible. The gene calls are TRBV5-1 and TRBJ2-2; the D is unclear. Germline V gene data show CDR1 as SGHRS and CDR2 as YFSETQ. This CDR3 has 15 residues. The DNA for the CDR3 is TGCGCCAGCAGCTTGAGACGGGCGAACACCGGAGAGCTGTTTTTT. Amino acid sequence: CASSLRRANTGELFF.

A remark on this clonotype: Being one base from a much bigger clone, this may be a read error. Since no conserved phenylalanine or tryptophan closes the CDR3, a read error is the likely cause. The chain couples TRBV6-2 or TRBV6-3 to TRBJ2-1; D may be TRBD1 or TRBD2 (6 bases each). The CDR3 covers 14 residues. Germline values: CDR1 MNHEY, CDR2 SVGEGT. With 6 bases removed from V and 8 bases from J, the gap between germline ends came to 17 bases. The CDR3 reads CASRLVGGEDEQFS. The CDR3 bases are TGTGCCAGCAGACTCGTGGGGGGCGAAGATGAGCAGTTCTCC.

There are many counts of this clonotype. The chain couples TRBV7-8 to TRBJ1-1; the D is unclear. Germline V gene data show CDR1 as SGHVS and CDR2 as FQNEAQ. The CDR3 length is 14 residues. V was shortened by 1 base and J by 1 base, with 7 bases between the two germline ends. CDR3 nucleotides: TGTGCCAGCAGCTTAGAAGAGGAGAACACTGAAGCTTTCTTT. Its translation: CASSLEEENTEAFF.

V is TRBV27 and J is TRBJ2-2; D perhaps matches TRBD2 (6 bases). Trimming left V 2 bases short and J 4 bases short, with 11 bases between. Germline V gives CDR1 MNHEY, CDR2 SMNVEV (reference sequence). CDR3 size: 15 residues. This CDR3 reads CASSLRGSATGELFF. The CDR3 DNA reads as TGTGCCAGCAGTTTACGGGGGTCGGCCACCGGGGAGCTGTTTTTT.

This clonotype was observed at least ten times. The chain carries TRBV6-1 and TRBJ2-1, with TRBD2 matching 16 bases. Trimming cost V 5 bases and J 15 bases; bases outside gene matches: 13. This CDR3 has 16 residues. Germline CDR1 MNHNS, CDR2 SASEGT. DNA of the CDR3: TGTGCCAGCAGTCCCGGCCCGGGACTAGCGGGGGGGCTTAGGTTCTTC. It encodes CASSPGPGLAGGLRFF.

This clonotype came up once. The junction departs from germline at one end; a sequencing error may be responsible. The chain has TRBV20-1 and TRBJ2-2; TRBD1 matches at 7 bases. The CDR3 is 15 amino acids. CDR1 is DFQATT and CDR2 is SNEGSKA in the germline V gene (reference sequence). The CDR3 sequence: CSAIAGTANTGELFF. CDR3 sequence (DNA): TGCAGTGCTATAGCCGGGACAGCGAACACCGGTGAGCTGTTTTTT.

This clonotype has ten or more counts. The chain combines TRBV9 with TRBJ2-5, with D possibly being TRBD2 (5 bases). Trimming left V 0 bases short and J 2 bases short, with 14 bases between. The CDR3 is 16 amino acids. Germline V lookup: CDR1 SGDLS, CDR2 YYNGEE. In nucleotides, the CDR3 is TGTGCCAGCAGCGTAGGTGTCGGAGAGGGTCAAGAGACCCAGTACTTC. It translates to CASSVGVGEGQETQYF.